This T cell receptor beta chain was identified in a study of Graves' ophthalmopathy and Graves' hyperthyroidism. The study amplified TCR beta CDR3 regions using RNA transcripts. HTBI-primed RT-PCR formed the first round, and a multiplex PCR formed the second. One entry per CDR3 protein results from TCRdb running MiXCR on the multiplex PCR reads. The sample records about 620,000 distinct CDR3 sequences, 22% being singletons. Looked up from germline, CDR1 is WNHNN and CDR2 is SYGVQD (reference sequence). Trimming stripped 0 bases from V and 6 bases from J, with 11 bases between. The CDR3 consists of 14 residues. Study-level findings and limits: Ophthalmopathy was separated from stable hyperthyroidism by a 13-signature model with 87.88% sensitivity and just under 84% specificity.

This clonotype has at least ten counts. Antigen unknown. The V call is TRBV10-1, the J call TRBJ2-5; TRBD1 is a possible D gene (6 bases). The origin of this receptor is a woman under 30 with stable Graves' hyperthyroidism. Some clones in this sample may be carry-over from other donors' samples. What was sequenced was peripheral blood. Written as DNA, the CDR3 is TGCGCCAGCAGTGAGTCCAACAGGGTAAAGACCCAGTACTTC. It translates to CASSESNRVKTQYF.